The clone carrying this T cell receptor beta chain showed up many times. Its antigen is undetermined. The TCR beta CDR3 regions underwent amplification from RNA transcripts. HTBI-primed RT-PCR formed the first round, and a multiplex PCR formed the second. One entry per CDR3 protein, called by TCRdb with MiXCR from the multiplex PCR reads. The sample yields under 800,000 distinct CDR3 sequences, 22% seen once. The data belong to a study of Graves' ophthalmopathy and Graves' hyperthyroidism. Findings of the study overall: Among thyroid clonotypes expanded above 0.001 frequency, most also appeared in blood.

Hyperthyroidism cases were recent diagnoses of under 2 months' duration in people aged 18 to 65. The diagnostic workup employed clinical symptoms, serum thyroxine, TRAb, thyroid ultrasound and orbital computed tomography. The CDR3 contains 13 residues. Germline V gives CDR1 SEHNR, CDR2 FQNEAQ (reference sequence). V lost 7 bases and J lost 8, with 17 bases in between. The specimen was peripheral blood. This rearrangement joins TRBV7-9 to TRBJ1-2; D uncertain. The receptor comes from a woman between 18 and 29 years old with stable Graves' hyperthyroidism. Some clones in this sample may be carry-over from other donors' samples. CDR3 amino acids: CASTLGSSGGYTF. DNA of the CDR3: TGTGCCAGCACCCTTGGGTCCTCCGGCGGCTACACCTTC.